In this sample, the clone carrying this TCR beta chain turned up once. The antigen remains undetermined. This sample stems from a study of CD8 T cells in Susac syndrome. Whole-study results and caveats: As the study acknowledged, the number of individuals in its TCR sequencing and HLA analysis was relatively small.

Reverse transcription used about 0.45 to 1 ug RNA and random hexamers. It was immunoSEQ multiplex PCR that amplified TCR beta CDR3 across 54 Vbeta and 13 Jbeta. TCRdb analysed the immunoSEQ multiplex PCR reads with MiXCR anew, one entry per CDR3 protein. The table records roughly 120,000 distinct CDR3 sequences, less than 97% of them present only once. The authors carried out high-throughput sequencing of TCR beta. They applied it to CD8+ and CD4+ T cells obtained from blood. Negative isolation yielded CD4+ and CD8+ T cells, and FACS enriched TEMRA cells. Losses at the gene ends were 5 bases for V and 5 bases for J; bases not matched to a gene: 9. The CDR3 spans 18 residues. Germline lookup yields CDR1 SGHTA and CDR2 FQGNSA.

The clonotype originates from a human donor in good health. This chain links TRBV7-2 with TRBJ2-2; 15 nucleotides match TRBD2. Sequencing was done on a sample of CD4+ T cells from PBMCs. In DNA form, the CDR3 reads TGTGCCAGCAGCCCAGCGGGACTAGCGGGGGGCCGGACCGGGGAGCTGTTTTTT. It translates to CASSPAGLAGGRTGELFF.